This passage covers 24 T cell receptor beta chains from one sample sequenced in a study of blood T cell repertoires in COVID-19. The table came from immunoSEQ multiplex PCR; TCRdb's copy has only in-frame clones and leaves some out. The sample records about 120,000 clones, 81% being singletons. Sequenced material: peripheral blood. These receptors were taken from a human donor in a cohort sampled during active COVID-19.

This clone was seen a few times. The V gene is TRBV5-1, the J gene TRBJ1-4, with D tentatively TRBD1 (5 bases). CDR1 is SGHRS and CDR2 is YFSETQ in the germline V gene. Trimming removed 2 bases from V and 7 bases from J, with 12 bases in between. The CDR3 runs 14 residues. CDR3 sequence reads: CASSFQTGGEKLFF. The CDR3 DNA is TGCGCCAGCAGCTTCCAAACCGGGGGTGAAAAACTGTTTTTT.

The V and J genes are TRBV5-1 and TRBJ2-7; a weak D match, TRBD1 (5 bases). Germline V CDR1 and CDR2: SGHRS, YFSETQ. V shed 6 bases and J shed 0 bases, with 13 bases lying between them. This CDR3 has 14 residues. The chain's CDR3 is CASKGNLASYEQYF. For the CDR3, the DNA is TGCGCCAGCAAGGGGAATCTGGCCTCCTACGAGCAGTACTTC.

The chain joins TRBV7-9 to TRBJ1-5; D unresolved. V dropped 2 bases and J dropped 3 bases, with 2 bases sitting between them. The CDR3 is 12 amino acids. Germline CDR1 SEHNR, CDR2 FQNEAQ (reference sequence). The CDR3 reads CASSLLNQPQHF. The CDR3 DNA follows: TGTGCCAGCAGCTTACTCAATCAGCCCCAGCATTTT.

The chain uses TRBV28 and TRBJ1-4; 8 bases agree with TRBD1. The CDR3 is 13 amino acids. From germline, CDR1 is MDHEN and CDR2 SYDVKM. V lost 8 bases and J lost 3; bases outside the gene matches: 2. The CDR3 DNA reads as TGTGCCAGCCAGGGGGCTGCTAATGAAAAACTGTTTTTT. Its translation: CASQGAANEKLFF.

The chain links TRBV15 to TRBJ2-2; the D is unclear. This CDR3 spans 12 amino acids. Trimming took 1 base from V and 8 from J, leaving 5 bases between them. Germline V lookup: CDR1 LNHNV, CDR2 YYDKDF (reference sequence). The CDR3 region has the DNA TGTGCCACCAGCAGAGGCCGGGGGGAGCTGTTTTTT. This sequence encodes CATSRGRGELFF.

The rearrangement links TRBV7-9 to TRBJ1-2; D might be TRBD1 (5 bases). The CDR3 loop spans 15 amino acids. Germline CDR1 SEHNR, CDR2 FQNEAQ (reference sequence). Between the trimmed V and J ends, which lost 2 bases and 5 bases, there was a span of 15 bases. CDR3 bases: TGTGCCAGCAGCTTATCAGGGTCCGGGTTATATGGCTACACCTTC. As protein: CASSLSGSGLYGYTF.

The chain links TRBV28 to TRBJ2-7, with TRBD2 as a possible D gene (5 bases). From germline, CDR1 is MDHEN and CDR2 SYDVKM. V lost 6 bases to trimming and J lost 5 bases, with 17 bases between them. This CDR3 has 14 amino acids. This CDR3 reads CASSDVGVRNEQYF. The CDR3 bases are TGTGCCAGCAGCGACGTCGGGGTAAGGAACGAGCAGTACTTC.

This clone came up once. The CDR3 loop is CASSLTGQGFYGYTF. As DNA, the CDR3 is TGTGCCAGCAGCTTAACTGGACAGGGATTCTATGGCTACACCTTC. The chain recombines TRBV7-9 with TRBJ1-2, with TRBD1 matching over 8 bases. The germline V gene has CDR1 SEHNR and CDR2 FQNEAQ (reference sequence). The CDR3 extends over 15 amino acids. V shed 2 bases and J 4 bases; nucleotides not matched to a gene: 6.

The CDR3 nucleotides read TGTGCCAGCAGGGTTAGTAGCGGGAGGTCAAATGAGCAGTTCTTC. This codes for CASRVSSGRSNEQFF. The chain joins TRBV11-2 to TRBJ2-1, with 10 bases fitting TRBD2. J lost 7 bases, V lost 6 bases, and 9 bases had no gene match. Germline assignment: CDR1 SGHAT and CDR2 FQNNGV. CDR3 size: 15 residues. Full variable domain (missing parts from reference TRBV11-2 and TRBJ2-1): EAGVAQSPRYKIIEKRQSVAFWCNPISGHATLYWYQQILGQGPKLLIQFQNNGVVDDSQLPKDRFSAERLKGVDSTLKIQPAKLEDSAVYLCASRVSSGRSNEQFFGPGTRLTVL.

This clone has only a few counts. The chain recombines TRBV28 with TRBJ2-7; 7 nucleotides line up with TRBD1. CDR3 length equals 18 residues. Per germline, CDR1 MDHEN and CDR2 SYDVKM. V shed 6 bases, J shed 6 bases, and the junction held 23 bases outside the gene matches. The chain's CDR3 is CASSSNRGYRGPSSEQYF. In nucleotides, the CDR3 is TGTGCCAGCAGCTCAAACAGGGGCTATCGAGGGCCATCGTCCGAGCAGTACTTC.

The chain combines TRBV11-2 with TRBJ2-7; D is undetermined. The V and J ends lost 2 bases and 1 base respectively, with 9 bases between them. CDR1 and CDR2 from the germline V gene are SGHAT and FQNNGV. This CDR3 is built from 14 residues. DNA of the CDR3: TGTGCCAGCAGCTTAAGGCCGCGGTCCTACGAGCAGTACTTC. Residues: CASSLRPRSYEQYF.

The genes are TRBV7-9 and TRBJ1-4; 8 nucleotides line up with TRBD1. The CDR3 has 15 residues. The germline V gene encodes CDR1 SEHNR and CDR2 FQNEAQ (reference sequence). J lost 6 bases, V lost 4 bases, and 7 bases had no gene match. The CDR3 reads CASSSAGGADEKLFF. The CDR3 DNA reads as TGTGCCAGCAGCTCGGCAGGGGGCGCGGATGAAAAACTGTTTTTT.

CDR3 residues: CASSYLRGGEQFF. CDR3 bases: TGTGCCAGCAGTTACTTGCGGGGGGGTGAGCAGTTCTTC. The J gene is TRBJ2-1, the V gene TRBV6-5, with 9 bases lining up with TRBD2. Germline V lookup: CDR1 MNHEY, CDR2 SVGAGI. The CDR3 length is 13 residues. The V and J ends lost 1 base and 9 bases, in that order; junction bases with no gene match: 1.

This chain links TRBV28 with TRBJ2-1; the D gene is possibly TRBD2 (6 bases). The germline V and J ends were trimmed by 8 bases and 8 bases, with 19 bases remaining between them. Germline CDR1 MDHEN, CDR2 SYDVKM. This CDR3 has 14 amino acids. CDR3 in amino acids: CASGLLGEVYEQFF. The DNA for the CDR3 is TGTGCCAGCGGGCTACTAGGGGAGGTCTATGAGCAGTTCTTC.

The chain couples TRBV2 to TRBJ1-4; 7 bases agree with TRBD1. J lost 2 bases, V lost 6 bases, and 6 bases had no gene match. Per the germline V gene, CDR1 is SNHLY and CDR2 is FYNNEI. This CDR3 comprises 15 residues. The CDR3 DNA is TGTGCCAGCAGCGACGGGACAGCTACTAATGAAAAACTGTTTTTT. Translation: CASSDGTATNEKLFF.

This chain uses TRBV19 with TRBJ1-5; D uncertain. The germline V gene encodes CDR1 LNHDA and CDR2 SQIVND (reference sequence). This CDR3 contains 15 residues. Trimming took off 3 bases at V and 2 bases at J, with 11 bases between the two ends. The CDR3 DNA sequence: TGTGCCAGTAGTATTCGAGGCATCGGCAATCAGCCCCAGCATTTT. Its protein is CASSIRGIGNQPQHF.

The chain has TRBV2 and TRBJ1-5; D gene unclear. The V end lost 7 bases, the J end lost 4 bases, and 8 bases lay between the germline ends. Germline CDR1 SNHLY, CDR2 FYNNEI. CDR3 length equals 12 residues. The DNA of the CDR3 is TGTGCCAGCAACTCAAGAAATCAGCCCCAGCATTTT. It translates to CASNSRNQPQHF.

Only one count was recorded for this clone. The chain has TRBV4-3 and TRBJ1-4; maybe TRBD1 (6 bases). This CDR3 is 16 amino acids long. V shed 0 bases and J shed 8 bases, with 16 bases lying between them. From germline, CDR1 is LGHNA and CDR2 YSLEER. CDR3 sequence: CASSQDQGFGREKLFF. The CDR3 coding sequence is TGCGCCAGCAGCCAAGATCAGGGGTTCGGAAGAGAAAAACTGTTTTTT.

The DNA for the CDR3 is TGTGCCAGCAGCGTAGGGGCTTCGAGCACCATATATTTT. Its protein product is CASSVGASSTIYF. This chain connects TRBV9 to TRBJ1-3; D not certain. Per germline, CDR1 SGDLS and CDR2 YYNGEE. This CDR3 is built from 13 residues. Trimming removed 0 bases from V and 9 bases from J, with 10 bases in between.

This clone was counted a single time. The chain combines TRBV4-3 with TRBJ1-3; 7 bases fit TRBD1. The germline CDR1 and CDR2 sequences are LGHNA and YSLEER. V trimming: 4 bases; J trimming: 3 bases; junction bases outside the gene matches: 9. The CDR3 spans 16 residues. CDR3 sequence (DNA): TGCGCCAGCAGCCTAAACAGGGGAACCATTGGAAACACCATATATTTT. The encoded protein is CASSLNRGTIGNTIYF.

CDR3: CATSRGGPGQQRNQPQHF. The CDR3, as DNA: TGTGCCACCAGCAGAGGAGGACCTGGACAGCAAAGAAATCAGCCCCAGCATTTT. The chain joins TRBV15 to TRBJ1-5, with D tentatively TRBD1 (6 bases). Germline V gene data show CDR1 as LNHNV and CDR2 as YYDKDF (reference sequence). Trimming stripped 1 base from V and 4 bases from J, with 20 bases between. This CDR3 region has 18 residues.

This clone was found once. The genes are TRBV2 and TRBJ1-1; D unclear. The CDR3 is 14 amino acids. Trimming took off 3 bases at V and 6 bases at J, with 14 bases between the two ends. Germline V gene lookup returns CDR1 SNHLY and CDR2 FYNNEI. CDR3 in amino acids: CASSEEYTLPEAFF. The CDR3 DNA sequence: TGTGCCAGCAGTGAGGAGTACACTTTACCTGAAGCTTTCTTT.

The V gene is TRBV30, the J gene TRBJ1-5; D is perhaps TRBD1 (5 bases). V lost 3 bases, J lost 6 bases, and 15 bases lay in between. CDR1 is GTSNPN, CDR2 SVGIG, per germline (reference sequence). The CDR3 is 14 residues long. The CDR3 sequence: CAWSDGTLTQPQHF. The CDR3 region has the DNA TGTGCCTGGAGCGACGGGACTTTAACTCAGCCCCAGCATTTT.

The CDR3 DNA is TGTGCCAGCAGAGATGACAGGGCCAAGACCCAGTACTTC. Amino acids: CASRDDRAKTQYF. The genes are TRBV11-1 and TRBJ2-5; 7 bases fit TRBD1. Trimming took 6 bases from V and 6 from J; bases not matched to a gene: 7. The CDR3 is 13 residues long. Germline loops: CDR1 SGHAT, CDR2 FQDESV (reference sequence).